The source of this T cell receptor (beta chain) is a study of cytomegalovirus exposure and HLA in healthy donors. CDR3 length equals 13 residues. V gave up 1 base and J gave up 6 bases, with 10 bases separating them. The germline V gene has CDR1 MNHEY and CDR2 SMNVEV (reference sequence). In the PCR, 60 Vbeta and 13 Jbeta primers were used. Repertoires were generated with immunoSEQ multiplex PCR, while TCRdb's copy carries only in-frame clones and drops some. The sample has around 42,000 clones. The sequencing input was PBMCs. The origin of this receptor is a man aged 25 to 40 in good health and CMV-seronegative. The chain has TRBV27 and TRBJ2-7, with TRBD2 as a possible D gene (5 bases). The CDR3 loop reads CASSLLGAAEQYF. CDR3 nucleotides: TGTGCCAGCAGTTTATTGGGAGCGGCCGAGCAGTACTTC.